What follows describes a single T cell receptor beta chain. Additional DNA sequences in this sample encode the identical CDR3. This PCR relied on a set of 60 Vbeta primers and 13 Jbeta primers. The data were produced by immunoSEQ multiplex PCR, yet TCRdb's version contains in-frame clones alone and is incomplete. The table has approximately 190,000 clones, over 70% seen once. The record originates from a study of cytomegalovirus exposure and HLA in healthy donors. The receptor comes from a man over 45 in good health and CMV-seronegative. Material for sequencing was PBMCs.

The DNA for the CDR3 is TGCAGCGTTGATACCGGTAGCACAGATACGCAGTATTTT. Its protein is CSVDTGSTDTQYF. The chain is built from TRBV29-1 and TRBJ2-3; no definite D call. CDR3 length: 13 residues. Trimming removed 3 bases at V and 0 bases at J, with 7 bases between. From germline, CDR1 is SQVTM and CDR2 ANQGSEA.